The 11 T cell receptor beta chains in this list originate from one sample, sequenced in a study of T cells expressing NK-cell markers. TCRdb derives one entry per CDR3 protein from the 5' RACE reads, leaving out DNA. The repertoire table contains hundreds of thousands of distinct CDR3 sequences. The specimen sequenced was blood T cells: a sorted CD56 or NKG2C T cell subset, CD4+ or CD8+ T cells, or bulk PBMC T cells (not recorded which). The receptors derive from a man aged 18 to 69 in good health.

CDR3: CASSPAGTGGNEQFF. The chain employs TRBV27 and TRBJ2-1; no DNA is available, so the TRBD1 call from TCRdb remains unchecked. The CDR3 spans 15 residues. Germline V CDR1 and CDR2: MNHEY, SMNVEV (reference sequence).

Here the CDR3 reads CASSSLEGQEKLFF. This sequence joins TRBV7-9 and TRBJ1-4. The length of the CDR3 is 14 residues. Germline assignment: CDR1 SEHNR and CDR2 FQNEAQ (reference sequence).

The chain recombines TRBV5-1 with TRBJ1-1. Germline V lookup: CDR1 SGHRS, CDR2 YFSETQ. CDR3 length: 14 amino acids. CDR3 amino acids: CASSLASGYPEAFF.

CDR3 protein: CSARDSPKMTGNTIYF. This chain links TRBV20-1 with TRBJ1-3. This CDR3 region has 16 residues. Per germline, CDR1 DFQATT and CDR2 SNEGSKA (reference sequence).

The gene calls are TRBV5-1 and TRBJ2-2; TCRdb proposes TRBD1, but this gene call is untestable without DNA. This CDR3 region has 14 residues. Germline V lookup: CDR1 SGHRS, CDR2 YFSETQ. The CDR3 loop reads CASSPGTATGELFF. The entire variable domain, with the rest obtained from reference TRBV5-1 and TRBJ2-2, is as follows: KAGVTQTPRYLIKTRGQQVTLSCSPISGHRSVSWYQQTPGQGLQFLFEYFSETQRNKGNFPGRFSGRQFSNSRSEMNVSTLELGDSALYLCASSPGTATGELFFGEGSRLTVL.

CDR3 in amino acids: CASSLYSSNQPQHF. The chain uses TRBV5-5 and TRBJ1-5. CDR3 length: 14 residues. The germline V gene has CDR1 SGHKS and CDR2 YYEKEE (reference sequence).

The V gene is TRBV7-9, the J gene TRBJ1-1; no DNA is available, so the TRBD1 call from TCRdb remains unchecked. This CDR3 region has 12 residues. In germline, CDR1 is SEHNR, CDR2 FQNEAQ (reference sequence). CDR3 in amino acids: CASNRGATEAFF.

This rearrangement joins TRBV2 to TRBJ2-7; TCRdb returns TRBD2, unconfirmable since there is no DNA. CDR3 size: 12 residues. The V gene's germline CDR1 is SNHLY and CDR2 FYNNEI. The CDR3 region is CASTLEVGEQYF.

The chain is built from TRBV12-3 or TRBV12-4 and TRBJ2-1; the D gene TCRdb calls, TRBD1, cannot be checked with no DNA. The CDR3 totals 15 residues. The CDR3 loop is CASRPRTGGFNEQFF.

The chain uses TRBV28 and TRBJ2-6; as DNA is missing, the TRBD2 call by TCRdb cannot be tested. CDR1 and CDR2 from the germline V gene are MDHEN and SYDVKM. The CDR3 is 17 residues long. The CDR3 loop is CASSLRVAGSGANVLTF.

The gene calls are TRBV6-1 and TRBJ1-3; absent DNA, TCRdb's TRBD1 call cannot be checked. This CDR3 is 16 amino acids long. Germline lookup yields CDR1 MNHNS and CDR2 SASEGT. CDR3 loop: CASRPRFSNSGNTIYF.